This is a list of T cell receptor beta chains from one sample in a study of cytomegalovirus exposure and HLA in healthy donors. TCRdb keeps only in-frame clones here, not all; method: immunoSEQ multiplex PCR. Of over 150,000 clones in the sample, under 95% were seen once. The specimen was PBMCs. These receptors came from a woman aged 18-30 years in good health and CMV-seropositive. The CDR3 runs from the conserved cysteine through the conserved F or W. Fields, in order: J gene, V gene, D gene, clone size, CDR3 DNA, CDR3 protein. The D gene is left open where the match is weak. A row's size may be missing; if present it is once, few, many or a size class.

>TRBJ2-5|TRBV27|TRBD2|-
TGTGCCAGATCAAAAGCGGGAGCTGAAGAGACCCAGTACTTC
CARSKAGAEETQYF
>TRBJ2-3|TRBV7-3|-|-
TGTGCCAGCAGCGAAAACCCGATCGGGGATACGCAGTATTTT
CASSENPIGDTQYF
>TRBJ1-5|TRBV9|-|once
TGTGCCAGCAGCGTAGGAGGGGGTCAGCCCCAGCATTTT
CASSVGGGQPQHF
>TRBJ2-5|TRBV11-2|-|-
TGTGCCAGCAGCTTCAGGCAGGTGGCAAAAGAGACCCAGTACTTC
CASSFRQVAKETQYF
>TRBJ2-6|TRBV5-1|-|-
TGCGCCAGCAGCTTGGGTGTGACTAGCTCTGGGGCCAACGTCCTGACTTTC
CASSLGVTSSGANVLTF
>TRBJ2-7|TRBV28|-|-
TGTGCCAGCAGTTTAGAGCCCCCACGCGAGCAGTACTTC
CASSLEPPREQYF
>TRBJ2-2|TRBV18|TRBD1|-
TGTGCCAGCTCCCTCGGGACAGGCCGGACCGGGGAGCTGTTTTTT
CASSLGTGRTGELFF
>TRBJ1-2|TRBV10-2|TRBD1|-
TGCGCCAGCAGTGAGTCGACGGGACAGGGGGGATATGGCTACACCTTC
CASSESTGQGGYGYTF
>TRBJ1-5|TRBV6-1|-|-
TGTGCCAGCAGTGAAGTGGGGGCCGGGAATCAGCCCCAGCATTTT
CASSEVGAGNQPQHF
>TRBJ2-1|TRBV10-3|-|few
TGTGCCATCAGTGAGGGAGTCTATGAGCAGTTCTTC
CAISEGVYEQFF
>TRBJ1-5|TRBV5-1|TRBD1|-
TGCGCCAGCAGCCTAGGGGGCAGCGGTAATCAGCCCCAGCATTTT
CASSLGGSGNQPQHF
>TRBJ2-7|TRBV9|TRBD1|-
TGTGCCAGCAGCCTATCCCCAGGGACAGGGTACGAGCAGTACTTC
CASSLSPGTGYEQYF
>TRBJ2-7|TRBV9|-|-
TGTGCCAGCAGCGTAGGCCAGGGCCTAGGGGAGCAGTACTTC
CASSVGQGLGEQYF
>TRBJ1-2|TRBV14|-|-
TGTGCCAGCAGCCAAGAAGGTCAGGGATCCTATGGCTACACCTTC
CASSQEGQGSYGYTF
>TRBJ1-1|TRBV27|-|-
TGTGCCAGCAGTTTCTCTCGGAACACTGAAGCTTTCTTT
CASSFSRNTEAFF
>TRBJ2-3|TRBV7-2|TRBD2|-
TGTGCCATCTCTAGCGGGAGTGAGGATACGCAGTATTTT
CAISSGSEDTQYF
>TRBJ2-5|TRBV18|TRBD1|-
TGTGCCAGCTCATCCGCAGGGGGAACGACCCAGTACTTC
CASSSAGGTTQYF
>TRBJ2-1|TRBV6-4|-|-
TGTGCCAGCAGTGACTCTGGTAGCGCAAATGAGCAGTTCTTC
CASSDSGSANEQFF
>TRBJ1-1|TRBV5-4|TRBD1|-
TGTGCCAGCGGACAGGGTGGCACTGAAGCTTTCTTT
CASGQGGTEAFF
>TRBJ1-2|TRBV5-4|-|-
TGTGCCAGCAGCTTGCGGGGGGTTGGCTATGGCTACACCTTC
CASSLRGVGYGYTF
>TRBJ1-5|TRBV27|TRBD1|-
TGTGCCAGCAGTCGGACAGGGCCGGGTCAGCCCCAGCATTTT
CASSRTGPGQPQHF
>TRBJ2-5|TRBV4-3|TRBD1|-
TGCGCCAGCAGCCAGTCACCGGGACAGGCCTTCCACTTC
CASSQSPGQAFHF
>TRBJ1-2|TRBV29-1|-|-
TGCAGCGTGGATGTGGAGCCTCCCAACTATGGCTACACCTTC
CSVDVEPPNYGYTF
>TRBJ2-3|TRBV7-9|-|-
TGTGCCAGCAGCGACCAGGGTCCGCCAACCACAGATACGCAGTATTTT
CASSDQGPPTTDTQYF
>TRBJ1-4|TRBV18|-|-
TGTGCCAGCCGAGAGGTGGCTAATGAAAAACTGTTTTTT
CASREVANEKLFF